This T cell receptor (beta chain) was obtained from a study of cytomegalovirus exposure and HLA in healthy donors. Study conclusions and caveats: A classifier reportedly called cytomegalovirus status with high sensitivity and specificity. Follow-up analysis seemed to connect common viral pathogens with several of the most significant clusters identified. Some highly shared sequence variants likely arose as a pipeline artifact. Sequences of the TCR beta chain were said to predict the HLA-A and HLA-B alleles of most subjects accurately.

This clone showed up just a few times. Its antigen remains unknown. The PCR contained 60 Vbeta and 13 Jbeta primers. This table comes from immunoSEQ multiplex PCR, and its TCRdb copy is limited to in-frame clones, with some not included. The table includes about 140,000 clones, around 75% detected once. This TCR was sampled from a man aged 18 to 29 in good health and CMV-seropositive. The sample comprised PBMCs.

The CDR3, as DNA: TGTGCCAGCGAGCAGGCCCCCCTGAACACTGAAGCTTTCTTT. Encoded protein: CASEQAPLNTEAFF. The rearrangement uses TRBV28 and TRBJ1-1; D is unclear. The germline gives CDR1 MDHEN, CDR2 SYDVKM. The CDR3 extends over 14 amino acids. The germline V and J ends were trimmed by 8 bases and 0 bases, with 13 bases remaining between them.